The 26 T cell receptor beta chains reported below all come from one sample, sequenced in a study of PD-1 blockade in mismatch repair-deficient tumors. The protocol was immunoSEQ multiplex PCR, while the TCRdb copy is restricted to in-frame clones and leaves out a portion. The data contain around 39,000 clones, roughly 88% of them seen just once; the ten biggest clones take up roughly 0.98%. Here the sequenced sample was PBMCs, taken approximately 41 weeks after starting pembrolizumab. These receptors were taken from an adult with mismatch repair-deficient cancer.

The V and J genes are TRBV5-1 and TRBJ1-5; 7 nucleotides match TRBD1. Germline CDR1 is SGHRS and CDR2 is YFSETQ. V shed 4 bases, J shed 7 bases, and the junction held 8 bases outside the gene matches. The CDR3 is 14 amino acids. In DNA, the CDR3 is TGCGCCAGCAGCCCACAGGGGTCAGGGCAGCCCCAGCATTTT. Translating gives CASSPQGSGQPQHF.

CDR3 protein: CASSDLRSHAQYF. CDR3 nucleotide sequence: TGTGCCAGCAGCGATCTCCGTAGCCACGCGCAGTATTTT. The genes are TRBV9 and TRBJ2-3; D is ambiguous. V was shortened by 3 bases and J by 10 bases, with 15 bases between the two germline ends. This CDR3 has 13 residues. CDR1 is SGDLS, CDR2 YYNGEE, per germline. Combining the CDR3 with reference TRBV9 and TRBJ2-3 gives the whole variable domain DSGVTQTPKHLITATGQRVTLRCSPRSGDLSVYWYQQSLDQGLQFLIQYYNGEERAKGNILERFSAQQFPDLHSELNLSSLELGDSALYFCASSDLRSHAQYFGPGTRLTVL.

The chain links TRBV10-3 to TRBJ1-1; the D is unclear. The length of the CDR3 is 11 residues. V lost 6 bases, J lost 6 bases, and 8 bases lay in between. The germline V gene has CDR1 ENHRY and CDR2 SYGVKD. The CDR3 DNA follows: TGTGCCATCAGGCCAAGCGCTGAAGCTTTCTTT. Protein sequence: CAIRPSAEAFF.

This rearrangement joins TRBV5-6 to TRBJ2-4; the match to TRBD2 covers 7 bases. Trimming at V came to 1 base and at J to 8 bases, leaving 6 bases not matched to a gene. The CDR3 covers 14 residues. The germline gives CDR1 SGHDT, CDR2 YYEEEE. The CDR3 DNA is TGTGCCAGCAGCTTGAGTGGCGGGAGTGACATTCAGTACTTC. Protein product: CASSLSGGSDIQYF. Drawing the rest from reference TRBV5-6 and TRBJ2-4, the complete variable domain is DAGVTQSPTHLIKTRGQQVTLRCSPKSGHDTVSWYQQALGQGPQFIFQYYEEEERQRGNFPDRFSGHQFPNYSSELNVNALLLGDSALYLCASSLSGGSDIQYFGAGTRLSVL.

This clone was seen just once. The rearrangement links TRBV6-6 to TRBJ1-2; 10 nucleotides agree with TRBD1. The CDR3 has 14 residues. The germline CDR1 and CDR2 sequences are MNHNY and SVGAGI (reference sequence). V gave up 5 bases and J gave up 8 bases; unmatched junction bases: 8. The CDR3 loop is CASSPDRGLGGYTF. In nucleotides, the CDR3 is TGTGCCAGCAGTCCCGACAGGGGGCTAGGAGGCTACACCTTC.

The CDR3 spells CSVVTIQETQYF. CDR3 bases: TGCAGCGTTGTGACAATCCAAGAGACCCAGTACTTC. V and J are TRBV29-1 and TRBJ2-5; D not resolved. In germline, CDR1 is SQVTM, CDR2 ANQGSEA. The CDR3 is made up of 12 amino acids. The V end lost 4 bases, the J end lost 1 base, and 7 bases lay between the germline ends.

In its sample, this clone was seen a few times. This rearrangement joins TRBV30 to TRBJ2-7, with D possibly being TRBD2 (5 bases). The CDR3 sequence is 14 residues long. V dropped 0 bases and J dropped 3 bases, with 12 bases sitting between them. The germline V gene has CDR1 GTSNPN and CDR2 SVGIG (reference sequence). The CDR3 here is CAWSVRVGDYEQYF. In nucleotides, the CDR3 is TGTGCCTGGAGTGTACGGGTCGGGGACTACGAGCAGTACTTC.

The rearrangement links TRBV5-1 to TRBJ1-4; 10 bases agree with TRBD1. V shed 3 bases and J 6 bases; nucleotides not matched to a gene: 5. Germline-derived CDR1 and CDR2 are SGHRS and YFSETQ. This CDR3 is built from 15 residues. The CDR3 nucleotides read TGCGCCAGCAGCTCCTCCGGGACAGGGGATGAAAAACTGTTTTTT. It codes for CASSSSGTGDEKLFF. Complete variable domain (other parts from reference TRBV5-1 and TRBJ1-4): KAGVTQTPRYLIKTRGQQVTLSCSPISGHRSVSWYQQTPGQGLQFLFEYFSETQRNKGNFPGRFSGRQFSNSRSEMNVSTLELGDSALYLCASSSSGTGDEKLFFGSGTQLSVL.

This chain links TRBV7-3 with TRBJ2-1, with unresolved D. Between the trimmed V and J ends, which lost 2 bases and 3 bases, there was a span of 11 bases. Per the germline V gene, CDR1 is SGHTA and CDR2 is FQGTGA. The CDR3 length is 15 residues. In nucleotides, the CDR3 is TGTGCCAGCAGCTTAGCGCCGTCGGTCTACAATGAGCAGTTCTTC. Translated: CASSLAPSVYNEQFF.

This chain uses TRBV27 with TRBJ2-1; 8 bases match TRBD2. Germline CDR1 MNHEY, CDR2 SMNVEV (reference sequence). V gave up 5 bases and J gave up 9 bases; unmatched junction bases: 18. CDR3 length: 17 amino acids. CDR3 nucleotide sequence: TGTGCCAGCAGTCTAAAACCCCCCCAGCGGGAGAACGCTGAGCAGTTCTTC. This codes for CASSLKPPQRENAEQFF.

The chain has TRBV28 and TRBJ1-6; D perhaps matches TRBD1 (5 bases). Trimming stripped 2 bases from V and 13 bases from J, with 15 bases between. Per germline, CDR1 MDHEN and CDR2 SYDVKM. The CDR3 has 14 residues. CDR3 amino acids: CASSLPLGGAPLHF. The DNA for the CDR3 is TGTGCCAGCAGTTTACCACTGGGGGGAGCGCCCCTCCACTTT.

This chain connects TRBV19 to TRBJ1-4, with a weak D call TRBD1 (6 bases). CDR1 and CDR2 (germline): LNHDA, SQIVND (reference sequence). The CDR3 consists of 13 residues. V lost 7 bases to trimming and J lost 8 bases, with 14 bases between them. The CDR3 DNA follows: TGTGCCAGTACCGGGGGGCGCCGAGAAAAACTGTTTTTT. Protein sequence: CASTGGRREKLFF.

J is TRBJ2-3 and V is TRBV28; D is ambiguous. The ends were cut back, 5 bases at V and 0 bases at J, with 12 bases in the middle. The germline V gene encodes CDR1 MDHEN and CDR2 SYDVKM. The CDR3 covers 15 residues. The CDR3 region has the DNA TGTGCCAGCAGTCCGATACGTACTAGCACAGATACGCAGTATTTT. It encodes CASSPIRTSTDTQYF.

The V and J genes are TRBV4-1 and TRBJ2-7; D is perhaps TRBD1 (5 bases). The V gene lost 2 bases and the J gene lost 2 bases, with 22 bases spanning the gap. The CDR3 consists of 18 residues. CDR1 and CDR2 (germline): MGHRA, YSYEKL. CDR3 nucleotides: TGCGCCAGCAGCCAAAACCCCTCGACAGTCTCATTGACCTACGAGCAGTACTTC. Translation: CASSQNPSTVSLTYEQYF.

The count of this clone is one. This chain uses TRBV5-1 with TRBJ1-2; D call uncertain. This CDR3 region has 14 residues. Germline V gene lookup returns CDR1 SGHRS and CDR2 YFSETQ. The V and J ends lost 1 base and 2 bases respectively, with 9 bases between them. DNA of the CDR3: TGCGCCAGCAGCTTGACGAGCCTCAACTATGGCTACACCTTC. This gives the protein CASSLTSLNYGYTF.

This chain uses TRBV27 with TRBJ1-6, with D perhaps matching TRBD1 (6 bases). V was cut by 5 bases and J by 6 bases, with 11 bases left in between. This CDR3 comprises 14 residues. Germline CDR1 MNHEY, CDR2 SMNVEV (reference sequence). In DNA form, the CDR3 reads TGTGCCAGCAGTAACAGGGTCGGTAATTCACCCCTCCACTTT. It is translated as CASSNRVGNSPLHF.

The V gene is TRBV11-2, the J gene TRBJ1-3, with 7 nucleotides matching TRBD1. V was clipped by 3 bases and J by 1 base; unmatched bases: 6. Germline CDR1 and CDR2: SGHAT and FQNNGV. CDR3 length: 16 residues. CDR3 in amino acids: CASSLEGAISGNTIYF. CDR3 bases: TGTGCCAGCAGCTTGGAGGGGGCGATTTCTGGAAACACCATATATTTT.

The chain uses TRBV19 and TRBJ2-7, with D possibly being TRBD2 (5 bases). This CDR3 region has 15 residues. V shed 5 bases and J shed 3 bases, with 17 bases lying between them. Germline CDR1 reads LNHDA; CDR2 reads SQIVND (reference sequence). The CDR3 sequence is CASSHGREGIYEQYF. The DNA for the CDR3 is TGTGCCAGTAGTCATGGCCGGGAAGGTATCTACGAGCAGTACTTC.

The rearrangement links TRBV2 to TRBJ1-1, with D possibly TRBD1 on 5 matching bases. The CDR3 loop spans 13 amino acids. The V gene's germline CDR1 is SNHLY and CDR2 FYNNEI. V was pared by 6 bases and J by 5 bases, with 13 bases between. The CDR3: CASRGPDRTEAFF. The CDR3 coding sequence is TGTGCCAGCAGGGGTCCAGACAGAACTGAAGCTTTCTTT.

The rearrangement joins TRBV27 to TRBJ2-7; TRBD1 aligns across 10 bases. J lost 1 base, V lost 6 bases, and 3 bases had no gene match. Germline V gene data show CDR1 as MNHEY and CDR2 as SMNVEV (reference sequence). CDR3 length equals 14 residues. The CDR3 DNA sequence: TGTGCCAGCAGAGGGACAGGGGATTCCTACGAGCAGTACTTC. Its translation is CASRGTGDSYEQYF.

This clone was detected only once. J is TRBJ1-1 and V is TRBV10-2, with D perhaps TRBD1 (5 bases). Germline CDR1 is WSHSY and CDR2 is SAAADI. This CDR3 region has 14 residues. Trimming took 8 bases from V and 3 from J, leaving 16 bases between them. The CDR3 DNA is TGCGCCAGCGGTTCAGGGTTTGAGGACACTGAAGCTTTCTTT. Protein sequence: CASGSGFEDTEAFF.

The chain recombines TRBV5-4 with TRBJ2-2, with 9 bases that match TRBD2. Germline trimming cut 4 bases from V and 1 base from J; bases unmatched to any gene: 5. CDR1 SGHNT and CDR2 YYREEE come from the germline V gene (reference sequence). This CDR3 has 16 residues. CDR3 sequence (DNA): TGTGCCAGCAGCCGACTAGCGGAGAAGAACACCGGGGAGCTGTTTTTT. Translated, it gives CASSRLAEKNTGELFF.

V gene TRBV6-1 combines with J gene TRBJ1-5, with D unclear. Germline CDR1 is MNHNS and CDR2 is SASEGT. V was pared by 7 bases and J by 5 bases, with 9 bases between. The CDR3 sequence is 12 residues long. CDR3 in DNA: TGTGCCAGCAACTTCGGGGATCAGCCCCAGCATTTT. This codes for CASNFGDQPQHF.

V is TRBV6-6 and J is TRBJ1-3, with a weak D call TRBD1 (6 bases). Germline V gene lookup returns CDR1 MNHNY and CDR2 SVGAGI (reference sequence). With 7 bases removed from V and 6 bases from J, the gap between germline ends came to 16 bases. This CDR3 has 14 amino acids. CDR3 in DNA: TGTGCCAGCACCTCCGGGGCGGGGGCAAACACCATATATTTT. As protein: CASTSGAGANTIYF.

This clone was seen a few times. The chain recombines TRBV28 with TRBJ1-4, with 7 bases aligning to TRBD1. The CDR3 covers 15 residues. Germline-derived CDR1 and CDR2 are MDHEN and SYDVKM. V dropped 2 bases and J dropped 8; count of bases not matched to a gene: 8. The CDR3 sequence is CASSLPPRGEEKLFF. CDR3 DNA sequence: TGTGCCAGCAGTTTACCACCCAGGGGGGAGGAAAAACTGTTTTTT.

The rearrangement joins TRBV20-1 to TRBJ2-7; D remains ambiguous. The germline V gene encodes CDR1 DFQATT and CDR2 SNEGSKA (reference sequence). Trimming took 6 bases from V and 3 from J, leaving 9 bases between them. This CDR3 region has 11 residues. The CDR3 here is CSATNDYEQYF. CDR3 DNA: TGCAGTGCCACTAACGACTACGAGCAGTACTTC.